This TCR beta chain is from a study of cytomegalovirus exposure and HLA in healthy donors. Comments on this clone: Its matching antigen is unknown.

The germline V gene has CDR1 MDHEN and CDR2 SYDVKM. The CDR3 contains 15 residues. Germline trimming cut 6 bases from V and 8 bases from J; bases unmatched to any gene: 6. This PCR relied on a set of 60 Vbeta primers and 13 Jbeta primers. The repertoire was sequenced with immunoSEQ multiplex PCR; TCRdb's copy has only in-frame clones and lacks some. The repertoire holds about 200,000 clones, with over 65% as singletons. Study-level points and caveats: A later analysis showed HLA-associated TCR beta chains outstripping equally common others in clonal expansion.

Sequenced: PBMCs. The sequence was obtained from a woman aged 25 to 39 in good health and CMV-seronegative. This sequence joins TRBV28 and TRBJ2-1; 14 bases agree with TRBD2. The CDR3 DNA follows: TGTGCCAGCAGCCAGACTAGCGGGAGGGAAGATGAGCAGTTCTTC. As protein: CASSQTSGREDEQFF.